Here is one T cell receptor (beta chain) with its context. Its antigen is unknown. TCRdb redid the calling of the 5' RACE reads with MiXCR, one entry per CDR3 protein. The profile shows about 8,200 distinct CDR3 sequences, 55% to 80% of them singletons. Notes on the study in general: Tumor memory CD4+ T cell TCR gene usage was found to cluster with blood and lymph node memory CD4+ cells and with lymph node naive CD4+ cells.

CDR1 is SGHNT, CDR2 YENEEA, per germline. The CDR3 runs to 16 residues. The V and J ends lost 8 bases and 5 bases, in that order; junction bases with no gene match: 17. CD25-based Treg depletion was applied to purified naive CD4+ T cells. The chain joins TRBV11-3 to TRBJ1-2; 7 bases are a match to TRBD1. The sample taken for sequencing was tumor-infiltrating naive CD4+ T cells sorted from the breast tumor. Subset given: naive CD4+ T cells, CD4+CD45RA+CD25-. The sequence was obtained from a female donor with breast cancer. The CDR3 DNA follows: TGTGCCAGCCCTAAACCCACAGGGGCCAAGGTGTATGGCTACACCTTC. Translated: CASPKPTGAKVYGYTF.